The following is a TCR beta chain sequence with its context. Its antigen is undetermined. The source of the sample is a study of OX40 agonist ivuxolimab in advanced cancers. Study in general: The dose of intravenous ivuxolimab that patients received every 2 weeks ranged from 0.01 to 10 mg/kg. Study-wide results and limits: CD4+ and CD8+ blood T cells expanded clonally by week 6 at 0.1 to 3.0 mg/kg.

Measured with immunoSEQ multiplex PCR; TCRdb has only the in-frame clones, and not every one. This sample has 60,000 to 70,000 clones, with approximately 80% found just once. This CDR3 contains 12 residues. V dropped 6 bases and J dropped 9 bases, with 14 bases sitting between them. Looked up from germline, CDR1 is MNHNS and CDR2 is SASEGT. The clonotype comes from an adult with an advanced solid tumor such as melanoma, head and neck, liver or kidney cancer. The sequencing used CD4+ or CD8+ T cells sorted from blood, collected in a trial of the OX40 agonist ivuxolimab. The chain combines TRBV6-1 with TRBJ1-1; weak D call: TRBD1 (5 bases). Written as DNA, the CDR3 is TGTGCCAGCAGCTCATACAGGATTCAAGCTTTCTTT. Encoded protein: CASSSYRIQAFF.